This TCR beta chain stems from a study of cytomegalovirus exposure and HLA in healthy donors. About the study: Out of about 190 million T cells, an earlier analysis found 117 million unique TCR beta sequences in total.

This clone was seen only once. Primers: 60 Vbeta forward and 13 Jbeta reverse. Method: immunoSEQ multiplex PCR; TCRdb's copy keeps in-frame clones and lacks some. This sample has under 200,000 clones, with roughly four fifths found just once. V lost 2 bases, J lost 3 bases, and 7 bases lay in between. The germline gives CDR1 SGHNT, CDR2 YENEEA. This CDR3 region has 14 residues. This chain joins TRBV11-3 and TRBJ2-2; D gene unclear. The material sequenced was PBMCs. The sequence came from a woman younger than 35 in good health and CMV-seronegative. CDR3 DNA sequence: TGTGCCAGCAGCTTAAATGGCTACACCGGGGAGCTGTTTTTT. The encoded protein is CASSLNGYTGELFF.